The rows below give T cell receptor beta chains drawn from one sample of a study of response to subunit inactivated influenza vaccine. TCRdb re-derived calls from the RT-PCR reads in MiXCR, one entry per CDR3 protein. The data contain about 570,000 distinct CDR3 sequences, 10% to 12% of them singletons. These data were also reused for a study on T cells expressing NK-cell markers.

The sample here was PBMCs from blood, taken on the day of vaccination. The source of these receptors is a man aged 50 to 60 who received an inactivated influenza vaccine. Both conserved end residues are trimmed from each CDR3.

TRBJ2-1 | TRBV11-1 | ASGGPQF
TRBJ2-3 | TRBV11-2 | ASSLNGLAERDTQY
TRBJ2-1 | TRBV20-1 | SARDDPSSYNEQF
TRBJ2-1 | TRBV5-1 | ASSPGHWPPNEQF
TRBJ2-7 | TRBV5-1 | ASSALSGTYYEQY
TRBJ2-6 | TRBV12-3/TRBV12-4 | ASSLGVGDLSGANVLT
TRBJ1-1 | TRBV10-1 | ASSESGMYTEAF
TRBJ1-1 | TRBV20-1 | SAAPVNTEAF
TRBJ2-2 | TRBV12-3/TRBV12-4 | ASRTGTANTGELF
TRBJ2-5 | TRBV7-9 | ASSLEGPIQETQY
TRBJ2-3 | TRBV7-9 | ASSEQGSSTDTQY
TRBJ2-7 | TRBV20-1 | SAPGGGRPLYEQY
TRBJ2-1 | TRBV20-1 | SARGGLAGVDEQF
TRBJ2-5 | TRBV5-1 | ASSLRTGTGETQY
TRBJ2-4 | TRBV29-1 | SVESLAKNIQY
TRBJ2-7 | TRBV5-8 | ASTLRGSYEQY
TRBJ2-7 | TRBV29-1 | SVEGGAGVGYEQY
TRBJ1-1 | TRBV7-2 | ASSLGGGLDTEAF
TRBJ2-2 | TRBV28 | ASTGLDATGELF
TRBJ2-7 | TRBV5-1 | ASSRRTGISSYEQY
TRBJ2-2 | TRBV24-1 | ATSPTMPGLAGVDGELF
TRBJ2-6 | TRBV4-2 | ASSPKIAFSGANVLT
TRBJ1-1 | TRBV29-1 | SVARITEAF
TRBJ1-4 | TRBV4-1 | ASSQATPTNEKLF
TRBJ2-3 | TRBV27 | ASRLAGVVDTQY
TRBJ2-5 | TRBV10-3 | AIRGSRVDETQY
TRBJ2-2 | TRBV7-9 | ASSGPPTGGYNGELF
TRBJ2-1 | TRBV7-9 | ASSLLGGGDYNEQF
TRBJ2-7 | TRBV29-1 | SVDSGQGSHEQY
TRBJ2-3 | TRBV20-1 | SASDGRAIDTQY
TRBJ2-1 | TRBV16 | ASSQSMSGSNEQF
TRBJ1-1 | TRBV20-1 | SARKEGQGWEAF
TRBJ2-1 | TRBV4-2 | ASSQESRVSYNEQF
TRBJ2-2 | TRBV27 | ASSLSLRPNTGELF
TRBJ2-3 | TRBV7-8 | ASSLVGRLTDTQY
TRBJ2-1 | TRBV6-2/TRBV6-3 | ASTDWRGNYNEQF
TRBJ2-2 | TRBV13 | ASSLWSGREVTGELF
TRBJ2-2 | TRBV12-3/TRBV12-4 | ASSPKNTGELF
TRBJ2-7 | TRBV5-1 | ANSPGDLLYEQY
TRBJ1-2 | TRBV30 | AFWGSYGYT
TRBJ2-5 | TRBV5-4 | ASSLSQGRQTQY
TRBJ2-5 | TRBV27 | ATAMRLAGQETQY
TRBJ2-5 | TRBV24-1 | ATSRAGTGQETQY
TRBJ2-2 | TRBV5-1 | ASTFGGAGELF
TRBJ2-1 | TRBV28 | ASSLLGGSSYNEQF
TRBJ2-5 | TRBV7-2 | ASSLREIETQY
TRBJ2-7 | TRBV11-1 | ASSLGGFGGSYEQY
TRBJ1-1 | TRBV5-1 | ASTRDSLNTEAF
TRBJ1-1 | TRBV6-1 | ASRLVEESEAF
TRBJ2-7 | TRBV27 | ASSYGTGAGYEQY
TRBJ2-1 | TRBV7-9 | ASSSRDSAQGYEQF
TRBJ2-1 | TRBV11-3 | ASSLDRGYEQF
TRBJ1-5 | TRBV20-1 | SANDRVWNQPQH
TRBJ2-3 | TRBV9 | ASSAGQGSSTDTQY
TRBJ2-3 | TRBV12-3/TRBV12-4 | ASSLQAGGINTQY